Detailed here is one TCR beta chain. Antigen specificity is unknown. The data were obtained in a study of CD8+ T cells in alopecia areata. Findings of the study overall: In patients, TCRs were shared less clearly than in mice, and HLA may possibly be involved.

The treatment: oral pan-JAK inhibitor, 5-10 mg twice daily. Trimming stripped 1 base from V and 0 bases from J, with 4 bases between. CDR1 PRHDT and CDR2 FYEKMQ come from the germline V gene (reference sequence). The CDR3 extends over 14 amino acids. Extracted from the samples, RNA was reverse transcribed into cDNA to serve as the sequencing template. Sequencing was performed with immunoSEQ multiplex PCR; in TCRdb, only in-frame clones are kept and a portion is missing. Found here are about 140,000 clones, around 86% of them singletons; the top ten hold under 15%. V and J are TRBV13 and TRBJ2-4, with unresolved D. The sequence came from a human donor with alopecia areata. The material sequenced was CD8+ T cells sorted from blood, taken at week 4, from a patient treated with tofacitinib. The CDR3, as DNA: TGTGCCAGCAGCTTAGCGGTAGCCAAAAACATTCAGTACTTC. It specifies CASSLAVAKNIQYF.